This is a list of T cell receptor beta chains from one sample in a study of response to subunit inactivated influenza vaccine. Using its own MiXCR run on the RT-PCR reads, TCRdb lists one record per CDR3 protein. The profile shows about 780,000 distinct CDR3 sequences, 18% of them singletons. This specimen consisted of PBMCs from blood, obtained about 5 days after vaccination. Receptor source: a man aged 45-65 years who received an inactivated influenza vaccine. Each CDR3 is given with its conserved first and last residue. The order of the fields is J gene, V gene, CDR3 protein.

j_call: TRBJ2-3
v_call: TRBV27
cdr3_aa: CASSFSGTSGVTNTQYF

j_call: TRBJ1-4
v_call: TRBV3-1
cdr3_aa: CASSLGLKEKLFF

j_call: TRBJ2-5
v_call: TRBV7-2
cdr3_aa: CASSLVGPPQETQYF

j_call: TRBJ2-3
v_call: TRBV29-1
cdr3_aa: CSVDKGTDTQYF

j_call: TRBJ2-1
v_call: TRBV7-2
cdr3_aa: CASSYDSGTYNEQFF

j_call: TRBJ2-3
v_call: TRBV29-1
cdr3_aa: CSVDGIAGDTDTQYF

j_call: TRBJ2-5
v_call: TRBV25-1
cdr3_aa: CASSCETQYF

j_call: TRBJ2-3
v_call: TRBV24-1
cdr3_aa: CATSDFPAGGSTDTQYF

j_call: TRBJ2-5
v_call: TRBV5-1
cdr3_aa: CASSPTGNEETQYF

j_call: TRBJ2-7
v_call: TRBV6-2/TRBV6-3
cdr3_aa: CASSFRDGPYEQYF